What follows are 2 T cell receptor beta chains derived from one specimen sequenced in a study of identical twins. TCRdb re-called the 5' RACE reads with MiXCR, one entry per CDR3 protein. This table has 1.5 million to 2 million distinct CDR3 sequences, around 33% appearing once. What was sequenced was cord blood. The receptors come from a newborn girl in good health.

The V and J genes are TRBV16 and TRBJ1-1; 7 nucleotides align to TRBD1. This CDR3 has 13 amino acids. Germline CDR1 and CDR2: KGHSY and FQNENV. J gave up 10 bases and V 4 bases, and 9 bases lay outside the gene matches. The CDR3 sequence is CASSLLSQGGAFF. The CDR3 region has the DNA TGTGCCAGCAGCCTCCTAAGCCAGGGGGGAGCTTTCTTT.

This clonotype was seen a handful of times. The V and J genes are TRBV9 and TRBJ1-1; D ambiguous. Trimming took 1 base from V and 0 from J, leaving 7 bases between them. CDR1 SGDLS and CDR2 YYNGEE come from the germline V gene. The length of the CDR3 is 14 residues. The CDR3 sequence is CASSVIELNTEAFF. The CDR3 bases are TGTGCCAGCAGCGTAATTGAGTTGAACACTGAAGCTTTCTTT.